One sample yielded the 21 T cell receptor beta chains listed below, sequenced in a study of T-cell memory formation after mild COVID-19. TCRdb re-derived calls from the 5' RACE reads in MiXCR, one entry per CDR3 protein. Of approximately 300,000 distinct CDR3 sequences detected, approximately 19% appear once; the ten largest clones hold over 20%. Input material: PBMCs or a T cell subset sorted from them (not recorded which). These receptors were collected from a man aged 18 to 30 who had mild COVID-19 (a few samples of this study predate the infection). Cell type and time point are not known.

This clonotype turned up a few times. V is TRBV2 and J is TRBJ1-1; D is unclear. V was shortened by 2 bases and J by 0 bases, with 13 bases between the two germline ends. Looked up from germline, CDR1 is SNHLY and CDR2 is FYNNEI. This CDR3 is built from 16 residues. The CDR3 DNA follows: TGTGCCAGCAGTGAAAGGAGGCGCTGGTTGAACACTGAAGCTTTCTTT. Protein product: CASSERRRWLNTEAFF.

V is TRBV6-6 and J is TRBJ2-5, with TRBD2 matching over 13 bases. CDR1 MNHNY and CDR2 SVGAGI come from the germline V gene (reference sequence). There are 16 residues in the CDR3. Losses at the gene ends were 10 bases for V and 4 bases for J; bases not matched to a gene: 12. In nucleotides, the CDR3 is TGTGCCACCGTGACTAGCGGGGGGACGCTTCTAGAGACCCAGTACTTC. Residues: CATVTSGGTLLETQYF.

The CDR3 reads CASSLRVGEKLFF. CDR3 bases: TGTGCCAGCTCACTTCGGGTTGGGGAAAAACTGTTTTTT. V and J are TRBV18 and TRBJ1-4; D remains ambiguous. The germline V gene has CDR1 KGHSH and CDR2 LQKENI. Trimming removed 4 bases at V and 8 bases at J, with 11 bases between. The CDR3 loop spans 13 amino acids.

This chain joins TRBV6-2 or TRBV6-3 and TRBJ2-7, with TRBD1 as a possible D gene (5 bases). V was trimmed by 6 bases and J by 3 bases, leaving 21 bases between them. The CDR3 is 16 residues long. The germline gives CDR1 MNHEY, CDR2 SVGEGT. DNA of the CDR3: TGTGCCAGCAGGGCACCTTTTTCAACAGGCCACTACGAGCAGTACGTC. Translated, it gives CASRAPFSTGHYEQYV.

This clonotype has just one count. The V and J genes are TRBV6-5 and TRBJ1-5, with 7 bases aligning to TRBD1. The CDR3 extends over 14 amino acids. CDR1 is MNHEY and CDR2 is SVGAGI in the germline V gene. With 4 bases clipped from V and 6 bases from J, the junction kept 6 bases outside the gene matches. The CDR3 region is CASSSRQGGQPQHF. CDR3 coding DNA: TGTGCCAGCAGTTCCAGACAGGGTGGTCAGCCCCAGCATTTT.

Only a few counts were recorded for this clonotype. The chain carries TRBV7-2 and TRBJ2-2; 10 nucleotides align to TRBD2. V shed 0 bases and J 2 bases; nucleotides not matched to a gene: 3. The germline V gene has CDR1 SGHTA and CDR2 FQGNSA. The CDR3 covers 17 residues. The CDR3 nucleotides are TGTGCCAGCAGCTTAGCGGCTAGCGGGGGAAACACCGGGGAGCTGTTTTTT. This gives the protein CASSLAASGGNTGELFF.

The chain employs TRBV7-2 and TRBJ1-5, with 7 nucleotides matching TRBD1. J was trimmed by 6 bases and V by 1 base; bases with no gene match: 3. The CDR3 has 14 residues. Germline V lookup: CDR1 SGHTA, CDR2 FQGNSA. CDR3 DNA sequence: TGTGCCAGCAGCTTAGTGGAGGGGGCTCAGCCCCAGCATTTT. This sequence encodes CASSLVEGAQPQHF.

The chain employs TRBV7-2 and TRBJ1-1, with TRBD1 matching 7 bases. V shed 3 bases, J shed 1 base, and the junction held 5 bases outside the gene matches. The CDR3 has 15 amino acids. The germline gives CDR1 SGHTA, CDR2 FQGNSA. Here the CDR3 reads CASSLEGQPNTEAFF. The CDR3, as DNA: TGTGCCAGCAGCTTGGAGGGACAGCCGAACACTGAAGCTTTCTTT. Supplemented by reference TRBV7-2 and TRBJ1-1, the full variable domain reads GAGVSQSPSNKVTEKGKDVELRCDPISGHTALYWYRQSLGQGLEFLIYFQGNSAPDKSGLPSDRFSAERTGGSVSTLTIQRTQQEDSAVYLCASSLEGQPNTEAFFGQGTRLTVV.

The sample holds a few counts of this clonotype. V usage is TRBV11-2 and J usage is TRBJ2-3; tentatively, D is TRBD1 or TRBD2 (5 bases each). Per the germline V gene, CDR1 is SGHAT and CDR2 is FQNNGV. The CDR3 loop spans 16 amino acids. V lost 4 bases to trimming and J lost 1 base, with 15 bases between them. The CDR3 coding sequence is TGTGCCAGCAGCTCCGGGGCTTCCCCGGGCACAGATACGCAGTATTTT. This translates into CASSSGASPGTDTQYF. Complete variable domain (other parts from reference TRBV11-2 and TRBJ2-3): EAGVAQSPRYKIIEKRQSVAFWCNPISGHATLYWYQQILGQGPKLLIQFQNNGVVDDSQLPKDRFSAERLKGVDSTLKIQPAKLEDSAVYLCASSSGASPGTDTQYFGPGTRLTVL.

This clonotype has only a few counts. V is TRBV30 and J is TRBJ2-7, with unresolved D. V was shortened by 4 bases and J by 2 bases, with 12 bases between the two germline ends. Germline assignment: CDR1 GTSNPN and CDR2 SVGIG (reference sequence). This CDR3 is built from 13 residues. The CDR3 sequence is CAWTLGTTYEQYF. In DNA, the CDR3 is TGTGCCTGGACTCTGGGCACAACCTACGAGCAGTACTTC.

The chain is built from TRBV29-1 and TRBJ2-1; D gene ambiguous. The V end lost 0 bases, the J end lost 2 bases, and 8 bases lay between the germline ends. The germline CDR1 and CDR2 sequences are SQVTM and ANQGSEA. The CDR3 length is 14 residues. CDR3 loop: CSVEDLRPYNEQFF. DNA of the CDR3: TGCAGCGTTGAAGATCTGAGACCCTACAATGAGCAGTTCTTC.

This clonotype was detected many times. V and J are TRBV7-8 and TRBJ1-4, with D hard to call. CDR3 length equals 13 residues. Germline V gene data show CDR1 as SGHVS and CDR2 as FQNEAQ. V dropped 6 bases and J dropped 6 bases, with 11 bases sitting between them. CDR3 sequence: CASRLREHEKLFF. In DNA form, the CDR3 reads TGTGCCAGCAGGCTCCGGGAGCATGAAAAACTGTTTTTT.

V is TRBV3-1 and J is TRBJ2-1, with 7 bases aligning to TRBD2. V gave up 6 bases and J gave up 3 bases; unmatched junction bases: 11. Looked up from germline, CDR1 is LGHDT and CDR2 is YNNKEL (reference sequence). The CDR3 runs 16 residues. The CDR3 protein is CASRPRLRGDYNEQFF. As DNA, the CDR3 is TGTGCCAGCAGGCCCCGACTCCGGGGGGACTACAATGAGCAGTTCTTC.

This clonotype was observed a few times. This chain links TRBV12-3 or TRBV12-4 with TRBJ2-1; D is unclear. With 5 bases removed from V and 4 bases from J, the gap between germline ends came to 15 bases. The CDR3 is made up of 15 amino acids. CDR3 bases: TGTGCCAGCAGTCCGATCGATGGCCAGTACAATGAGCAGTTCTTC. Its protein product is CASSPIDGQYNEQFF.

In this sample, this clonotype turned up a few times. The chain couples TRBV7-3 to TRBJ2-5; 15 nucleotides match TRBD2. V lost 5 bases and J lost 0; bases outside the gene matches: 7. The length of the CDR3 is 18 residues. CDR1 and CDR2 from the germline V gene are SGHTA and FQGTGA. CDR3 loop: CASSPGTSGGLYQETQYF. DNA of the CDR3: TGTGCCAGCAGCCCTGGGACTAGCGGGGGGTTGTACCAAGAGACCCAGTACTTC. The whole variable domain, filled in from reference TRBV7-3 and TRBJ2-5, reads GAGVSQTPSNKVTEKGKYVELRCDPISGHTALYWYRQSLGQGPEFLIYFQGTGAADDSGLPNDRFFAVRPEGSVSTLKIQRTERGDSAVYLCASSPGTSGGLYQETQYFGPGTRLLVL.

The chain carries TRBV18 and TRBJ2-5; D remains ambiguous. Trimming stripped 0 bases from V and 0 bases from J, with 5 bases between. The germline V gene has CDR1 KGHSH and CDR2 LQKENI. This CDR3 contains 14 residues. CDR3 region: CASSPPSDQETQYF. The CDR3 nucleotides are TGTGCCAGCTCACCACCATCAGACCAAGAGACCCAGTACTTC.

This clonotype was counted a single time. The chain recombines TRBV2 with TRBJ2-3, with TRBD2 as a possible D gene (7 bases). Trimming shortened V by 8 bases and J by 3 bases, and 18 bases separated the two germline ends. Germline CDR1 reads SNHLY; CDR2 reads FYNNEI. The CDR3 has 15 amino acids. The CDR3 sequence: CASRGRGGGTDTQYF. As DNA, the CDR3 is TGTGCCAGCCGTGGAAGGGGGGGCGGGACAGATACGCAGTATTTT.

The V gene is TRBV5-1, the J gene TRBJ2-7; 8 bases match TRBD1. Trimming took 0 bases from V and 5 from J; bases not matched to a gene: 7. The CDR3 loop spans 15 amino acids. The germline V gene encodes CDR1 SGHRS and CDR2 YFSETQ. CDR3 residues: CASSLGTGSLHEQYF. The CDR3 DNA sequence: TGCGCCAGCAGCTTGGGGACAGGGTCCCTCCACGAGCAGTACTTC.

The rearrangement links TRBV4-1 to TRBJ2-2; 9 nucleotides align to TRBD1. The CDR3 has 17 amino acids. With V trimmed by 6 bases and J by 5 bases, 13 bases remained unmatched. CDR1 and CDR2 (germline): MGHRA, YSYEKL. CDR3 residues: CASRPGTGKRETGELFF. CDR3 nucleotide sequence: TGCGCCAGCAGGCCCGGGACAGGGAAACGGGAAACCGGGGAGCTGTTTTTT.

The chain carries TRBV20-1 and TRBJ2-4; 10 bases agree with TRBD1. The germline V gene encodes CDR1 DFQATT and CDR2 SNEGSKA (reference sequence). The CDR3 runs 15 residues. J gave up 8 bases and V 4 bases, and 11 bases lay outside the gene matches. The CDR3 DNA reads as TGCAGTGCTACCTCCTTGGGACAGGGGACAGACATTCAGTACTTC. It translates to CSATSLGQGTDIQYF.

The chain combines TRBV12-3 or TRBV12-4 with TRBJ1-5; D is possibly TRBD1 (5 bases). This CDR3 is built from 14 residues. V dropped 7 bases and J dropped 2 bases, with 12 bases sitting between them. CDR3 amino acids: CASTMGLRNQPQHF. For the CDR3, the DNA is TGTGCCAGCACCATGGGACTCCGCAATCAGCCCCAGCATTTT.